Below, 21 T cell receptor beta chains from the same sample are listed, as sequenced in a study of human thymus T cells (dated by TCRdb to the early 2020s). The receptor library was made with the immunoSEQ multiplex PCR assay. TCRdb obtained this table from immuneACCESS and retained in-frame rearrangements with V and J assigned. These tables miss some clones; where compared with another copy, unresolved V genes account for less than half of the shortfall, and the remainder is unexplained. The sample table holds 40,000 to 45,000 clones, of which approximately 95% were seen once. 0.095% to 0.15% of the sample goes to the ten largest clones. The sequencing input was blood. The receptors shown here come from a boy under two years old with a congenital heart defect but otherwise immunologically healthy.

The genes are TRBV27 and TRBJ1-2; the match to TRBD1 covers 8 bases. CDR3 length: 15 residues. CDR1 and CDR2 (germline): MNHEY, SMNVEV (reference sequence). The V segment lost 5 bases and the J segment 7 bases; nucleotides outside the gene matches: 12. The CDR3 reads CASSGVGRGRGGYTF. The CDR3 DNA sequence: TGTGCCAGCAGTGGAGTCGGCAGGGGGCGGGGTGGCTACACCTTC.

The rearrangement uses TRBV4-1 and TRBJ2-6, with D unresolved. The V gene lost 0 bases and the J gene lost 4 bases, with 7 bases spanning the gap. This CDR3 is built from 15 residues. Per the germline V gene, CDR1 is MGHRA and CDR2 is YSYEKL. This CDR3 is CASSQEPRGANVLTF. CDR3 sequence (DNA): TGCGCCAGCAGCCAAGAGCCCCGAGGGGCCAACGTCCTGACTTTC.

This clone appeared once. V and J are TRBV5-1 and TRBJ2-3; 10 nucleotides match TRBD2. The CDR3 is made up of 18 amino acids. CDR1 SGHRS and CDR2 YFSETQ come from the germline V gene. The junction had 7 bases not matched to a gene; V was cut back by 0 bases and J by 0 bases. Here the CDR3 reads CASSLAASGGPSTDTQYF. The DNA for the CDR3 is TGCGCCAGCAGCTTGGCGGCTAGCGGGGGTCCTAGCACAGATACGCAGTATTTT. The whole variable domain, filled in from reference TRBV5-1 and TRBJ2-3, reads KAGVTQTPRYLIKTRGQQVTLSCSPISGHRSVSWYQQTPGQGLQFLFEYFSETQRNKGNFPGRFSGRQFSNSRSEMNVSTLELGDSALYLCASSLAASGGPSTDTQYFGPGTRLTVL.

The CDR3 coding sequence is TGTGCCAGCAGCCTCCTAGCGGGGGGGCTTCGGTATTTT. It specifies CASSLLAGGLRYF. This chain connects TRBV7-2 to TRBJ2-3, with 12 bases identical to TRBD2. CDR3 size: 13 residues. Losses at the gene ends were 5 bases for V and 14 bases for J; bases not matched to a gene: 8. From germline, CDR1 is SGHTA and CDR2 FQGNSA.

The chain employs TRBV19 and TRBJ1-1, with D tentatively TRBD1 (6 bases). V shed 3 bases and J shed 3 bases, with 11 bases lying between them. The length of the CDR3 is 14 residues. CDR1 is LNHDA and CDR2 is SQIVND in the germline V gene (reference sequence). As DNA, the CDR3 is TGTGCCAGTAGTATGGGGGGGGCCCACACTGAAGCTTTCTTT. This gives the protein CASSMGGAHTEAFF.

CDR3 nucleotide sequence: TGTGCCAGCAGCTTAGGGCACCTCCTCGCCTACCAAGAGACCCAGTACTTC. It translates to CASSLGHLLAYQETQYF. V gene TRBV7-9 combines with J gene TRBJ2-5; D unresolved. V was trimmed by 1 base and J by 0 bases, leaving 15 bases between them. The CDR3 is made up of 17 amino acids. Germline CDR1 reads SEHNR; CDR2 reads FQNEAQ (reference sequence).

J is TRBJ2-5 and V is TRBV5-1, with D perhaps assigned TRBD1 or TRBD2 (5 bases each). V was cut by 0 bases and J by 4 bases, with 10 bases left in between. Germline CDR1 SGHRS, CDR2 YFSETQ. The length of the CDR3 is 14 residues. The CDR3 sequence: CASSLGDGGETQYF. The CDR3 nucleotides are TGCGCCAGCAGCTTGGGGGATGGGGGAGAGACCCAGTACTTC.

This chain joins TRBV4-3 and TRBJ2-5; D is unclear. The CDR3 length is 13 residues. Trimming left V 2 bases short and J 3 bases short, with 7 bases between. CDR1 and CDR2 (germline): LGHNA, YSLEER. The chain's CDR3 is CASSQKLEETQYF. The CDR3 DNA follows: TGCGCCAGCAGCCAAAAGCTAGAAGAGACCCAGTACTTC.

The chain joins TRBV7-2 to TRBJ2-7; 8 bases map to TRBD2. The CDR3 contains 14 residues. Per germline, CDR1 SGHTA and CDR2 FQGNSA. The J segment lost 4 bases and the V segment lost 0 bases, leaving 2 bases of the junction unmatched. CDR3 in amino acids: CASSLASGVYEQYF. The CDR3 bases are TGTGCCAGCAGCTTAGCTAGCGGGGTGTACGAGCAGTACTTC.

The chain links TRBV18 to TRBJ2-7; tentative D call: TRBD1 (6 bases). Germline V gene data show CDR1 as KGHSH and CDR2 as LQKENI. The length of the CDR3 is 13 residues. Trimming stripped 3 bases from V and 3 bases from J, with 9 bases between. CDR3 residues: CASSPDRNYEQYF. The CDR3 DNA follows: TGTGCCAGCTCACCCGACAGGAACTACGAGCAGTACTTC.

The chain employs TRBV4-1 and TRBJ2-5; D is possibly TRBD2 (6 bases). CDR3 size: 16 residues. The V end lost 4 bases, the J end lost 2 bases, and 17 bases lay between the germline ends. From germline, CDR1 is MGHRA and CDR2 YSYEKL. CDR3 amino acids: CASSRDPGGIQETQYF. Written as DNA, the CDR3 is TGCGCCAGCAGCCGTGACCCCGGGGGAATACAAGAGACCCAGTACTTC.

This clone showed up just once. The rearrangement joins TRBV21-1 to TRBJ1-2; the tabulated D call, TRBD1, remains unverified against the DNA. TRBV21-1 is designated a pseudogene. The CDR3 covers 15 residues. CDR3 sequence reads: CASSRPGTGFYGYTF. DNA of the CDR3: TGTGCCAGCAGCAGGCCCGGGACAGGGTTCTATGGCTACACCTTC.

This chain uses TRBV4-2 with TRBJ2-2; tentative D call: TRBD2 (6 bases). This CDR3 is built from 16 residues. The V gene lost 1 base and the J gene lost 1 base, with 10 bases spanning the gap. In germline, CDR1 is LGHNA, CDR2 YNFKEQ. The CDR3 loop reads CASSQGTSRNTGELFF. CDR3 in DNA: TGTGCCAGCAGCCAAGGAACTAGCCGGAACACCGGGGAGCTGTTTTTT.

The chain joins TRBV5-1 to TRBJ2-5; a possible D gene is TRBD2 (7 bases). V was shortened by 5 bases and J by 5 bases, with 16 bases between the two germline ends. Germline loops: CDR1 SGHRS, CDR2 YFSETQ. CDR3 length equals 14 residues. Here the CDR3 reads CASSFGGPKETQYF. CDR3 in DNA: TGCGCCAGCAGTTTCGGGGGGCCGAAGGAGACCCAGTACTTC.

Turning to this clone: The junction does not match germline at one end; this may be a read error. The genes are TRBV7-2 and TRBJ2-5; no reliable D call. This CDR3 comprises 13 residues. The germline V gene encodes CDR1 SGHTA and CDR2 FQGNSA. CDR3 in amino acids: CASSQKLEETQYF. In DNA, the CDR3 is TGCGCCAGCAGCCAAAAGCTAGAAGAGACCCAGTACTTC.

The chain uses TRBV6-1 and TRBJ1-4; TRBD1 might be the D (6 bases). Trimming took off 5 bases at V and 0 bases at J, with 7 bases between the two ends. CDR3 length: 14 amino acids. The germline gives CDR1 MNHNS, CDR2 SASEGT. The CDR3 DNA sequence: TGTGCCAGCAGTTGGACAGCAACTAATGAAAAACTGTTTTTT. It yields the protein CASSWTATNEKLFF.

This clone was counted a single time. This sequence joins TRBV10-3 and TRBJ2-7; TRBD2 aligns across 12 bases. The CDR3 has 19 amino acids. Germline CDR1 is ENHRY and CDR2 is SYGVKD. V lost 3 bases and J lost 7; bases outside the gene matches: 19. CDR3 nucleotide sequence: TGTGCCATCAGTGACCCCTTAACTAGCGGGGGGCCAACTCCTCTTGAGCAGTACTTC. Protein sequence: CAISDPLTSGGPTPLEQYF.

The chain carries TRBV20-1 and TRBJ2-7; D unclear. CDR1 and CDR2 from the germline V gene are DFQATT and SNEGSKA (reference sequence). This CDR3 is built from 11 residues. The V end lost 5 bases, the J end lost 2 bases, and 7 bases lay between the germline ends. CDR3: CSAVRTYEQYF. CDR3 nucleotide sequence: TGCAGTGCTGTCCGGACCTACGAGCAGTACTTC.

This clone has a single count. This chain links TRBV27 with TRBJ1-2, with TRBD1 as a possible D gene (6 bases). V lost 5 bases to trimming and J lost 4 bases, with 11 bases between them. CDR1 and CDR2 from the germline V gene are MNHEY and SMNVEV (reference sequence). This CDR3 has 13 residues. CDR3 sequence (DNA): TGTGCCAGCAGTCTTCAGACAGGCTATGGCTACACCTTC. This codes for CASSLQTGYGYTF.

This clone showed up just once. CDR3 protein: CASSVEARDLASNEQFF. For the CDR3, the DNA is TGTGCCAGCAGCGTAGAGGCTCGGGACCTAGCGTCCAATGAGCAGTTCTTC. The chain joins TRBV9 to TRBJ2-1; perhaps TRBD2 as D (6 bases). CDR3 length: 17 residues. Trimming removed 0 bases from V and 6 bases from J, with 19 bases in between. Germline V gives CDR1 SGDLS, CDR2 YYNGEE.

The J gene is TRBJ1-5, the V gene TRBV7-8; 7 nucleotides line up with TRBD1. This CDR3 contains 14 residues. With V trimmed by 7 bases and J by 9 bases, 12 bases remained unmatched. Germline lookup yields CDR1 SGHVS and CDR2 FQNEAQ. DNA of the CDR3: TGTGCCAGCACCAAAGAGCTAACAGGGGCGCCCCAGCATTTT. This gives the protein CASTKELTGAPQHF.